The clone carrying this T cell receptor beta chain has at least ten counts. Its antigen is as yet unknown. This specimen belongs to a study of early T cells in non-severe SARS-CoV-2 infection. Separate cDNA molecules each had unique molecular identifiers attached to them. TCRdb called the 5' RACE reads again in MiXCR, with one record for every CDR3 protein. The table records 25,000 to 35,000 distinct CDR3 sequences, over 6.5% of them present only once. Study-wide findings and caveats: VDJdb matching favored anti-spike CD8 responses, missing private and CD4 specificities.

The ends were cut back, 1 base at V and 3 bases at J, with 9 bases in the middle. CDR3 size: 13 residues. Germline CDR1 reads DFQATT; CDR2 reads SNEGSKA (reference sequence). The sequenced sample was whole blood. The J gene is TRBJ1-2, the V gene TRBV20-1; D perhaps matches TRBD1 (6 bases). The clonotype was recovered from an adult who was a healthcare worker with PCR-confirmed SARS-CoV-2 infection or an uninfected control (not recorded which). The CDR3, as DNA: TGCAGTGCTAGAGTTGGGGGCGACTATGGCTACACCTTC. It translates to CSARVGGDYGYTF.